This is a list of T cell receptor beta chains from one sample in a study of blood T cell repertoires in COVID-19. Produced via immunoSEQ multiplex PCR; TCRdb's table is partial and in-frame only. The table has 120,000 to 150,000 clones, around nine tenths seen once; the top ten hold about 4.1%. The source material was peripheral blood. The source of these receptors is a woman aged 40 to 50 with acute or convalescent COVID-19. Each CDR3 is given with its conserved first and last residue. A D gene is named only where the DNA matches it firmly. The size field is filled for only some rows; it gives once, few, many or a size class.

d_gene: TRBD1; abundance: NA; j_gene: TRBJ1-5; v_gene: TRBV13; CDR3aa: CASSLGDRNQPQHF; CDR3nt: TGTGCCAGCAGCTTGGGGGACAGAAATCAGCCCCAGCATTTT
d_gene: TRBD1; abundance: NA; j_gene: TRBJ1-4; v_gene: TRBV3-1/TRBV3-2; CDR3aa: CASSQPGQGKAEKLFF; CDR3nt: TGTGCCAGCAGCCAGCCGGGACAGGGAAAAGCTGAAAAACTGTTTTTT
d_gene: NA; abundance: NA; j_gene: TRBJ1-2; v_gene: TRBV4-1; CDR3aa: CASSRGNFDHDNYGYTF; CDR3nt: TGCGCCAGCAGCCGAGGCAACTTCGATCATGACAACTATGGCTACACCTTC
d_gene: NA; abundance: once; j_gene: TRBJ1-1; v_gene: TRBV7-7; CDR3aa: CASSLYRNTEAFF; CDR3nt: TGTGCCAGCAGCCTATACAGGAACACTGAAGCTTTCTTT
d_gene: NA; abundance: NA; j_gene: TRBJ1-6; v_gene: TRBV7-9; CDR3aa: CASSINRANSPLHF; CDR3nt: TGTGCCAGCAGCATAAACAGGGCCAATTCACCCCTCCACTTT
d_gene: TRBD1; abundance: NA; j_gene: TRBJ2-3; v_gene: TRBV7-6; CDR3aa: CASSSGQGAGDTQYF; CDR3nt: TGTGCCAGCAGCTCGGGACAGGGGGCAGGAGATACGCAGTATTTT
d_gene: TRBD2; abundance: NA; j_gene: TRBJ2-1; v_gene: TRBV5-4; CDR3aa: CASSLGASGGANEQFF; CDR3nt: TGTGCCAGCAGCTTGGGGGCTAGCGGGGGGGCAAATGAGCAGTTCTTC
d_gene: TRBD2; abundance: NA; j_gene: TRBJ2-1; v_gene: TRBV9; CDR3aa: CASSVGSSGAYNEQFF; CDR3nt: TGTGCCAGCAGCGTAGGTTCTAGCGGGGCATACAATGAGCAGTTCTTC
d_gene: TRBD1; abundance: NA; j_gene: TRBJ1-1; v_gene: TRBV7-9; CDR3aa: CASSLAGGLNTEAFF; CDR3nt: TGTGCCAGCAGCTTAGCAGGGGGCTTGAACACTGAAGCTTTCTTT
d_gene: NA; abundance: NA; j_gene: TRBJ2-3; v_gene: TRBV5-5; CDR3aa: CASSFTASRTDTQYF; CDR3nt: TGTGCCAGCAGCTTTACAGCCTCTCGCACAGATACGCAGTATTTT
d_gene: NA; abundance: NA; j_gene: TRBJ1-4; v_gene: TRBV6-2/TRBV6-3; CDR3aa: CASSYSRNEKLFF; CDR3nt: TGTGCCAGCAGTTACTCCCGTAATGAAAAACTGTTTTTT
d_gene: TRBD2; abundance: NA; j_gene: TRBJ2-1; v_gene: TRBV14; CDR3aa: CASRPSGRDEQFF; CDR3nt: TGTGCCAGCAGGCCTAGCGGGAGGGATGAGCAGTTCTTC